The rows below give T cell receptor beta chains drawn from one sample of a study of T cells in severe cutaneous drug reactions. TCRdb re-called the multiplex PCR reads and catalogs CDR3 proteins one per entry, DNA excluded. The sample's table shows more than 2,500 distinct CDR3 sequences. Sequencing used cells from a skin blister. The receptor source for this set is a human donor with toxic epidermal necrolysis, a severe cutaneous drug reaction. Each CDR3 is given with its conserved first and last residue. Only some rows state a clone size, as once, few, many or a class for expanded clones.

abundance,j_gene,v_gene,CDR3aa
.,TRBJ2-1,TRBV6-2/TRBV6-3,CASSPGGRLEQFF
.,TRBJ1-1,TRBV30,CAWRWGQLNTEAFF
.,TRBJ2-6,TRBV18,CASSTSGANVLTF
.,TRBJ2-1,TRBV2,CATPGLAGVEQFF
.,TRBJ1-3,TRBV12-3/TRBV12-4,CASSFGEDIYF
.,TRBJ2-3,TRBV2,CASSDGGSSTDTQYF
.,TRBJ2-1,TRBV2,CASSELAPAVSYNEQFF
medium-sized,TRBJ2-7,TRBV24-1,CATSDLTRTLWEQYF
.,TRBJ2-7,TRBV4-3,CASSQEMAGGSLYEQYF
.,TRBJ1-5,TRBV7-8,CASSPLTGQGNQPQHF
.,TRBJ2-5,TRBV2,CASKLAEQETQYF
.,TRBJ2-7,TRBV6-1,CASSVAGISYEQYF